This T cell receptor (beta chain) originates from a study of T-cell reconstitution after alpha-beta-depleted transplantation in children. Study results and limitations: Hyperexpanded clones declined; after one year, newly produced T cells mostly supplied diversity. Alpha-beta T cells about two months after transplant reportedly derived from several hundred expanded graft clones.

Library preparation (for TCRbeta) was performed with unique molecular identifiers. TCRdb reanalysed the PCR reads using MiXCR and keeps one entry per CDR3 protein. This table has some 290,000 distinct CDR3 sequences, around 20% appearing once. As regards this clonotype: What it recognizes is unknown.

This CDR3 has 17 residues. The V segment lost 5 bases and the J segment 5 bases; nucleotides outside the gene matches: 10. This clonotype originated in a male patient between 10 and 17 years old who had a stem cell transplant for acute lymphoblastic leukemia, so the T cells may come from the graft donor. The specimen comprised PBMCs, mostly from graft donor cells, sampled 180 days after TCRalphabeta/CD19-depleted stem cell transplant. This chain joins TRBV12-3 or TRBV12-4 and TRBJ2-1; 12 bases map to TRBD2. CDR3 in amino acids: CASSARLAGDINNEQFF. The CDR3 nucleotides read TGTGCCAGCAGTGCCCGACTAGCGGGGGACATAAACAATGAGCAGTTCTTC.